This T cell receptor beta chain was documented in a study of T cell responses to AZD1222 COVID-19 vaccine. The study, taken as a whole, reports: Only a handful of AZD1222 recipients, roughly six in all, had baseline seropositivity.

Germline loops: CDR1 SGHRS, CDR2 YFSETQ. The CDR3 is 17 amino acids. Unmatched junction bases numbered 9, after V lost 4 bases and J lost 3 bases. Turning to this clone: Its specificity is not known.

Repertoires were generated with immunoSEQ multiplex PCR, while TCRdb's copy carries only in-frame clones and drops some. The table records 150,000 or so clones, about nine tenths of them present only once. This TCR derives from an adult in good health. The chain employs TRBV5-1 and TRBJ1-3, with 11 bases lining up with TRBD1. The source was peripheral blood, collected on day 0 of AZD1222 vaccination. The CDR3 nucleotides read TGCGCCAGCAGCCTCATACAGGGACAGGGGGTTGGAAACACCATATATTTT. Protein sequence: CASSLIQGQGVGNTIYF.